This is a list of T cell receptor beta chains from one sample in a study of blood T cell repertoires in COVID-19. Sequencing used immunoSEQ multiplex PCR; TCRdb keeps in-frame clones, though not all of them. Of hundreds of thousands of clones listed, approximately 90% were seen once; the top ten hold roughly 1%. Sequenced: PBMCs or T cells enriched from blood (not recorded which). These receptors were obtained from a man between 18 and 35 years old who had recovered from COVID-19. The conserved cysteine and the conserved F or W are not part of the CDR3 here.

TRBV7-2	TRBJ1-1	ASSLVAGANTEAF
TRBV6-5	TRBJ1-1	ASSYNPQGKAF
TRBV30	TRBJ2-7	AWSENSTSGDSSYEQY
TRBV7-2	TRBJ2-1	ASSLRREKF
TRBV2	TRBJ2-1	ASSEARWRNEQF
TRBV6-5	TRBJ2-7	ASSSGTGVTYEQY
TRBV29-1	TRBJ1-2	SVVNVELRYGYT
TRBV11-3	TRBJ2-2	ASSLGTGGTGELF
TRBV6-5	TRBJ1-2	ASSPLGDYGYT
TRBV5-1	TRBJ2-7	ASSSDSLRYEQY
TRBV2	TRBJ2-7	ASSGVAAYEQY
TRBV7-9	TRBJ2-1	ASSLGEDNEQF
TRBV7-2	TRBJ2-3	ASSLTSGGLTDTQY
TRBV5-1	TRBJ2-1	ASSLAGGRSYNEQF
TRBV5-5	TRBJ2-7	ASSVTTTYEQY
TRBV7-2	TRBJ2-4	ASSPYGSTNIQY
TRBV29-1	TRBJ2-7	SVEHRDSYEQY
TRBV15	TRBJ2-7	ATSRGFRAGRSSYEQY
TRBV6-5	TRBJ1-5	ASSYSSQVGQPQH
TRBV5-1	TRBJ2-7	ASSASPSITYEQY
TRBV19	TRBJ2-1	ASSNGPGGHNEQF
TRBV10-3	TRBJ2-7	AISLEETHEQY
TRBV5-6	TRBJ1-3	ASSLGFGTGGNTIY
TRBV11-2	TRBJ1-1	ASSGREAF
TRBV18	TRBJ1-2	ASSSTGGSSGYT
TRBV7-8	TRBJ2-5	ATRDSQETQY
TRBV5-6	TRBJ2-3	ASSLRLAGGVDTQY
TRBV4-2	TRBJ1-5	ASSQERWAPGVLSNQPQH
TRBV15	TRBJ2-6	ATSRTNSGSPSGANVLT
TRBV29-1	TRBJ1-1	SVGGTGTEAF
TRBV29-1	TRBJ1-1	SVRGTEAF
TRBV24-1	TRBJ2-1	ATSGSGRSYNEQF
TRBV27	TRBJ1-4	ASSLGGGKEKLF
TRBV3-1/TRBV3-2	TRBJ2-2	ETEPPRDWNPISTGELF
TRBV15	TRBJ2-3	ATSRDRGDTQY
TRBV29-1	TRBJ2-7	SVVPSSYEQY
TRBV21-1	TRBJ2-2	ASSKVAGAGELF
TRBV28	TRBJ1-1	ASTARETEAF
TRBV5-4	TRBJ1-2	ASSFGTGGDYGYT
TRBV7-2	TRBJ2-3	ASTPPGHSTDTQY
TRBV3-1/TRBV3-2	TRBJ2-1	ASSDPGGQAF
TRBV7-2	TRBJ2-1	ASSSLTVGGYNEQF
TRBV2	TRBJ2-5	ASRPGTSGGETQY
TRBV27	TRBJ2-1	ASSSLSGAGNEQF
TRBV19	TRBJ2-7	ASSIVYSGGRSEQY
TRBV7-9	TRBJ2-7	ASSSVPDEQY
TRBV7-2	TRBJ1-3	ASSLVQSSHSGNTIY
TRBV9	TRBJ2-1	ASSVDAGVGYNEQF
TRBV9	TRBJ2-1	ASSPKTSVLANEQF
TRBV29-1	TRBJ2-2	SLQGAPPGELF
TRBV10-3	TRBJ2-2	AISESGLASVSTGELF
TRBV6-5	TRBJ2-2	ASSRDYLYGELF
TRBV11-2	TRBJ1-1	ASSSSGGKGPEAF